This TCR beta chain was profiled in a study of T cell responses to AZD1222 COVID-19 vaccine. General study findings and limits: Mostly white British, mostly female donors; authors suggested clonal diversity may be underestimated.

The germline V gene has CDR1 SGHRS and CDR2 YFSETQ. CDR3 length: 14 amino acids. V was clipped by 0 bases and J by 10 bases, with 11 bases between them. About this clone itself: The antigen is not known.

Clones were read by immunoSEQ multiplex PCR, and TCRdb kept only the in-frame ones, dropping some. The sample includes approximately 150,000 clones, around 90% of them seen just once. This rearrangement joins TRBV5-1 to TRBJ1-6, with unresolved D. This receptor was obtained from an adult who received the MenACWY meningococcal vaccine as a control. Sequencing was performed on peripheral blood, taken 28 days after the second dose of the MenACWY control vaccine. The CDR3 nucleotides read TGCGCCAGCAGCTTGGAGTGGTCACACTCACCCCTCCACTTT. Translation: CASSLEWSHSPLHF.